Listed below are T cell receptor beta chains from one sample, sequenced in a study of sequential checkpoint blockade in melanoma. Generated by immunoSEQ multiplex PCR, the TCRdb table keeps only in-frame clones and is missing some. This sample has 34,000 or so clones, with roughly 84% found just once. The sequenced sample was CD8+ T cells sorted from blood (inferred from file names), obtained from a patient given nivolumab and ipilimumab in sequence. The receptor set was obtained from a human donor with melanoma. CDR3s include the opening cysteine and the closing phenylalanine or tryptophan. The order of the fields is D gene, J gene, clone size, V gene, CDR3 protein, CDR3 DNA. D genes are given only for firm matches. A row's size may be missing; if present it is once, few, many or a size class.

d_call: TRBD2
j_call: TRBJ2-3
clone_size: NA
v_call: TRBV6-1
cdr3_aa: CASSGYPGTSGIDTQYF
cdr3_nt: TGTGCCAGCAGTGGATACCCCGGGACTAGCGGGATTGATACGCAGTATTTT

d_call: NA
j_call: TRBJ1-1
clone_size: NA
v_call: TRBV4-1
cdr3_aa: CASSQDSWRGAEDNRDTEAFF
cdr3_nt: TGCGCCAGCAGCCAAGATTCCTGGCGCGGAGCCGAAGATAACAGGGACACTGAAGCTTTCTTT

d_call: NA
j_call: TRBJ2-1
clone_size: NA
v_call: TRBV27
cdr3_aa: CATYARYNEQFF
cdr3_nt: TGTGCCACCTACGCCCGGTACAATGAGCAGTTCTTC

d_call: TRBD1
j_call: TRBJ1-5
clone_size: NA
v_call: TRBV28
cdr3_aa: CASSFLGQGSWGNQPQHF
cdr3_nt: TGTGCCAGCAGTTTCTTGGGACAGGGGAGTTGGGGCAATCAGCCCCAGCATTTT

d_call: NA
j_call: TRBJ2-7
clone_size: NA
v_call: TRBV27
cdr3_aa: CASSLSPNYEQYF
cdr3_nt: TGTGCCAGCAGTTTGTCCCCTAACTACGAGCAGTACTTC

d_call: TRBD1
j_call: TRBJ2-2
clone_size: NA
v_call: TRBV23-1
cdr3_aa: CASSRLPWAPGQSNTGELFF
cdr3_nt: TGCGCCAGCAGTCGTCTCCCGTGGGCTCCGGGACAGTCGAACACCGGGGAGCTGTTTTTT

d_call: TRBD1
j_call: TRBJ1-2
clone_size: NA
v_call: TRBV6-5
cdr3_aa: CASGDRGLALNGYTF
cdr3_nt: TGTGCCAGCGGCGACAGGGGATTGGCATTGAATGGCTACACCTTC

d_call: NA
j_call: TRBJ2-1
clone_size: NA
v_call: TRBV29-1
cdr3_aa: CSVEDTGDKPEQFF
cdr3_nt: TGCAGCGTTGAAGATACGGGAGATAAACCTGAGCAGTTCTTC

d_call: NA
j_call: TRBJ2-2
clone_size: NA
v_call: TRBV9
cdr3_aa: CASSVESVSGTGELFF
cdr3_nt: TGTGCCAGCAGCGTCGAGAGCGTCAGCGGCACCGGGGAGCTGTTTTTT

d_call: NA
j_call: TRBJ2-3
clone_size: NA
v_call: TRBV29-1
cdr3_aa: CSVSGEGTDTQYF
cdr3_nt: TGCAGCGTTTCGGGGGAGGGCACAGATACGCAGTATTTT

d_call: TRBD1
j_call: TRBJ2-7
clone_size: once
v_call: TRBV27
cdr3_aa: CASSLGQGGHYEQYF
cdr3_nt: TGTGCCAGCAGTTTAGGACAGGGGGGACACTACGAGCAGTACTTC

d_call: NA
j_call: TRBJ1-1
clone_size: NA
v_call: TRBV6-5
cdr3_aa: CASSPDPLGDTEAFF
cdr3_nt: TGTGCCAGCAGCCCAGATCCATTAGGGGACACTGAAGCTTTCTTT

d_call: NA
j_call: TRBJ1-2
clone_size: NA
v_call: TRBV13
cdr3_aa: CASSLQGFNYGYTF
cdr3_nt: TGTGCCAGCAGCTTACAGGGATTTAACTATGGCTACACCTTC

d_call: TRBD1
j_call: TRBJ2-7
clone_size: once
v_call: TRBV5-6
cdr3_aa: CASSLGASGQQTYEQYF
cdr3_nt: TGTGCCAGCAGCTTGGGTGCGTCGGGACAGCAAACCTACGAGCAGTACTTC

d_call: NA
j_call: TRBJ1-2
clone_size: NA
v_call: TRBV7-9
cdr3_aa: CASSLTDYGYTF
cdr3_nt: TGTGCCAGCAGCTTGACAGATTATGGCTACACCTTC

d_call: NA
j_call: TRBJ1-1
clone_size: NA
v_call: TRBV5-6
cdr3_aa: CASTDLLDVGMNTEAFF
cdr3_nt: TGTGCCAGCACCGACCTTTTGGATGTGGGCATGAACACTGAAGCTTTCTTT

d_call: TRBD1
j_call: TRBJ2-7
clone_size: NA
v_call: TRBV27
cdr3_aa: CASSPGTGGFEYEQYF
cdr3_nt: TGTGCCAGCAGTCCTGGGACAGGGGGATTTGAGTACGAGCAGTACTTC

d_call: NA
j_call: TRBJ2-3
clone_size: NA
v_call: TRBV4-1
cdr3_aa: CASSRGPQTDTQYF
cdr3_nt: TGCGCCAGCAGCCGGGGGCCCCAAACAGATACGCAGTATTTT

d_call: TRBD1
j_call: TRBJ2-7
clone_size: NA
v_call: TRBV30
cdr3_aa: CAWRGPLGGKQYF
cdr3_nt: TGTGCCTGGAGGGGCCCGTTAGGGGGCAAGCAGTACTTC

d_call: TRBD2
j_call: TRBJ2-7
clone_size: few
v_call: TRBV19
cdr3_aa: CASREEIAGSYEQYF
cdr3_nt: TGTGCCAGTAGGGAGGAAATAGCGGGTTCCTACGAGCAGTACTTC

d_call: TRBD1
j_call: TRBJ2-1
clone_size: NA
v_call: TRBV5-1
cdr3_aa: CASSPTSTTGFTYNEQFF
cdr3_nt: TGCGCCAGCAGCCCCACTTCTACGACAGGGTTCACCTACAATGAGCAGTTCTTC

d_call: NA
j_call: TRBJ2-2
clone_size: NA
v_call: TRBV5-6
cdr3_aa: CASSLEDRLNTGELFF
cdr3_nt: TGTGCCAGCAGCTTGGAGGACAGACTGAACACCGGGGAGCTGTTTTTT

d_call: TRBD2
j_call: TRBJ2-5
clone_size: NA
v_call: TRBV15
cdr3_aa: CATSRGGTSEIQETQYF
cdr3_nt: TGTGCCACCAGCAGAGGAGGGACTAGCGAGATCCAAGAGACCCAGTACTTC

d_call: TRBD2
j_call: TRBJ2-1
clone_size: NA
v_call: TRBV7-3
cdr3_aa: CASSLILAGAYNEQFF
cdr3_nt: TGTGCCAGCAGCTTAATCCTAGCGGGGGCCTACAATGAGCAGTTCTTC